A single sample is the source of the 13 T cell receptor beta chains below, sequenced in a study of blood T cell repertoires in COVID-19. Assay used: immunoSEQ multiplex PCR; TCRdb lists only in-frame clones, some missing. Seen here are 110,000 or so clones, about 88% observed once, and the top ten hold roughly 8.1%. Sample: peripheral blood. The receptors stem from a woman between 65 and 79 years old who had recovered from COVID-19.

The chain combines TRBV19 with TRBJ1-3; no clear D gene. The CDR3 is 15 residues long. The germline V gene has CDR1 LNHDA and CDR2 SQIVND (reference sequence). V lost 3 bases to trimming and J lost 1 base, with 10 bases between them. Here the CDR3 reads CASSITTGSGNTIYF. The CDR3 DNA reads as TGTGCCAGTAGTATTACTACCGGTTCTGGAAACACCATATATTTT.

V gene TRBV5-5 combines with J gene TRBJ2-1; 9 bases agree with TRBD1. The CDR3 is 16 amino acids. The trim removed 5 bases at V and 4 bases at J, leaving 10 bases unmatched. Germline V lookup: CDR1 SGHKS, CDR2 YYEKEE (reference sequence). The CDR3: CASRPPGTGIYNEQFF. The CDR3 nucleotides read TGTGCCAGCAGACCGCCCGGGACAGGGATTTACAATGAGCAGTTCTTC.

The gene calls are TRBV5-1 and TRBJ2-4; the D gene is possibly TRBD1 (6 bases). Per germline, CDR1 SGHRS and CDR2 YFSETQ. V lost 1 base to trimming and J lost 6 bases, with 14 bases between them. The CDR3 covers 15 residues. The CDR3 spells CASSLLGARANIQYF. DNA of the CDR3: TGCGCCAGCAGCTTGTTGGGGGCCCGGGCAAACATTCAGTACTTC.

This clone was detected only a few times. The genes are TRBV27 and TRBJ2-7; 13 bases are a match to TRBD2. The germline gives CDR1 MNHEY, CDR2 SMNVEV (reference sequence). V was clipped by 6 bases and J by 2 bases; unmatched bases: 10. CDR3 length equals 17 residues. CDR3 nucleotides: TGTGCCAGCAGCCGCCCGGGACTAGCGGGATTTACCTACGAGCAGTACTTC. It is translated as CASSRPGLAGFTYEQYF.

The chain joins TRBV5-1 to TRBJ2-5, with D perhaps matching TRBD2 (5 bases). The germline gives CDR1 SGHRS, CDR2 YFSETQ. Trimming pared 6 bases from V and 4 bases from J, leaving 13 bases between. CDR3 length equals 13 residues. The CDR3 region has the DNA TGCGCCAGCACTGAGGGCTGGGGAGAGACCCAGTACTTC. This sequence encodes CASTEGWGETQYF.

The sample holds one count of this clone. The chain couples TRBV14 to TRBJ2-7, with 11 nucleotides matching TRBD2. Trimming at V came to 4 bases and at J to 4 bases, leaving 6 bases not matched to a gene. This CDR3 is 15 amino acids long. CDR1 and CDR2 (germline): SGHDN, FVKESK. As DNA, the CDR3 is TGTGCCAGCAGCCCGGGACTAGCGGAGGGGTACGAGCAGTACTTC. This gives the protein CASSPGLAEGYEQYF.

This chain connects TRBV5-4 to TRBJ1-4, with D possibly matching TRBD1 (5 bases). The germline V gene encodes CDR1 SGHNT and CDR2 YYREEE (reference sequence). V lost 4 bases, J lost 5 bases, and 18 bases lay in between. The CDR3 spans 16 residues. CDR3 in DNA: TGTGCCAGCAGCAAAGACAGTTTGGCCTTGAATGAAAAACTGTTTTTT. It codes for CASSKDSLALNEKLFF.

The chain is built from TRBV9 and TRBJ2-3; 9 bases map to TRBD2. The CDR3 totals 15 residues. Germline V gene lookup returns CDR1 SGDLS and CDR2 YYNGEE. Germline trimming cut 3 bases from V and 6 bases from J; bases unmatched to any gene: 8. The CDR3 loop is CASSATSGDPDTQYF. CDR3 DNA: TGTGCCAGCAGCGCGACTAGCGGTGATCCGGATACGCAGTATTTT. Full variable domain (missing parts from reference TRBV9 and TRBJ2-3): DSGVTQTPKHLITATGQRVTLRCSPRSGDLSVYWYQQSLDQGLQFLIQYYNGEERAKGNILERFSAQQFPDLHSELNLSSLELGDSALYFCASSATSGDPDTQYFGPGTRLTVL.

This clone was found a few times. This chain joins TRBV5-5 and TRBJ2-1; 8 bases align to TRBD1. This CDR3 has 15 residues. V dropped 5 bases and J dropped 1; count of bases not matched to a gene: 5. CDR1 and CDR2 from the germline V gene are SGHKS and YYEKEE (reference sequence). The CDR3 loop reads CASSQDRESYNEQFF. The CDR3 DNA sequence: TGTGCCAGCAGTCAGGACAGGGAGTCCTACAATGAGCAGTTCTTC.

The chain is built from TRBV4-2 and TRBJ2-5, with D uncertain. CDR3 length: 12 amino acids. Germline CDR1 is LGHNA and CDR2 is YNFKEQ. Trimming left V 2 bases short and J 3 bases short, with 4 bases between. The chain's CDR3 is CASSQPEETQYF. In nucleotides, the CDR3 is TGTGCCAGCAGCCAACCGGAAGAGACCCAGTACTTC.

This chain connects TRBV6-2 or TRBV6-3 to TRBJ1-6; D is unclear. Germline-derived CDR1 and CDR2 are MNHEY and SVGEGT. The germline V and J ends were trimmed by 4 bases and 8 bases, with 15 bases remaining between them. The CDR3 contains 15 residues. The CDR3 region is CASSLRETRDSPLHF. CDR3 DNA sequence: TGTGCCAGCAGTTTGCGGGAAACCCGGGATTCACCCCTCCACTTT.

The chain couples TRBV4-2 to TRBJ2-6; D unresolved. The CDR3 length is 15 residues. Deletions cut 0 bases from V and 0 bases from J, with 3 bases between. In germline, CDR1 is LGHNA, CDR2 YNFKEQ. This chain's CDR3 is CASSQDNSGANVLTF. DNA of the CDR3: TGTGCCAGCAGCCAAGATAACTCTGGGGCCAACGTCCTGACTTTC.

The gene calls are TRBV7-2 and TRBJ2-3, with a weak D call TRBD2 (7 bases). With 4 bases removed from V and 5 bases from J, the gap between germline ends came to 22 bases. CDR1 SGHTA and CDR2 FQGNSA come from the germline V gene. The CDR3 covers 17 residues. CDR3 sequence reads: CASSSHLGAGAEDTQYF. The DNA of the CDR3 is TGTGCCAGCAGCTCCCACTTGGGGGCGGGGGCGGAAGATACGCAGTATTTT.